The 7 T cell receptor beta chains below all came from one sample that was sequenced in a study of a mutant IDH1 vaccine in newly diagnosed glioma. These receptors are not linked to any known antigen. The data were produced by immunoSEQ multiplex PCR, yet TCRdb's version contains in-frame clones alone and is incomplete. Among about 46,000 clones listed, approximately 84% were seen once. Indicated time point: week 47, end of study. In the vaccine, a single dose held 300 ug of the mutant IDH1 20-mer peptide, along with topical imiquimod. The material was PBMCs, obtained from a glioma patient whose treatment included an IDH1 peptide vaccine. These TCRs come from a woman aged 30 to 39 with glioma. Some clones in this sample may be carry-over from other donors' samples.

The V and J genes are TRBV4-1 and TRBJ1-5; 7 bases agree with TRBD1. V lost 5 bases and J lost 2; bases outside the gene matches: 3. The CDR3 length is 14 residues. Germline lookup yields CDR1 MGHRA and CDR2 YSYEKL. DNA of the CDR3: TGCGCCAGCAGCAAAGGGGGCGGCAATCAGCCCCAGCATTTT. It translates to CASSKGGGNQPQHF.

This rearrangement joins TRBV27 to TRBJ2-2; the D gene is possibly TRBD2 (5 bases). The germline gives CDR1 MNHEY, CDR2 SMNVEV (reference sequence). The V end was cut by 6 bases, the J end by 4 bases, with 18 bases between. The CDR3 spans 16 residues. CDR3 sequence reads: CASRQFAGEGTGELFF. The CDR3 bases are TGTGCCAGCAGGCAGTTTGCCGGCGAGGGCACCGGGGAGCTGTTTTTT.

The CDR3 sequence: CASSRAFGQGSPGGYEQYF. The CDR3 DNA is TGCGCCAGCAGCCGCGCCTTCGGACAGGGGAGCCCTGGCGGGTACGAGCAGTACTTC. The chain employs TRBV4-1 and TRBJ2-7; 9 bases fit TRBD1. The V and J ends lost 4 bases and 4 bases, in that order; junction bases with no gene match: 20. The CDR3 has 19 residues. CDR1 and CDR2 from the germline V gene are MGHRA and YSYEKL.

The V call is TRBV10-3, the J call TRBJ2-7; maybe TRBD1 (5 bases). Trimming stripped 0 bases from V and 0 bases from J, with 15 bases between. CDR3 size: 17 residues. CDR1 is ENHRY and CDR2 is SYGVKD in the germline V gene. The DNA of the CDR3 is TGTGCCATCAGTGAGTCTGAAAGGACACGACTCTCCTACGAGCAGTACTTC. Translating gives CAISESERTRLSYEQYF.

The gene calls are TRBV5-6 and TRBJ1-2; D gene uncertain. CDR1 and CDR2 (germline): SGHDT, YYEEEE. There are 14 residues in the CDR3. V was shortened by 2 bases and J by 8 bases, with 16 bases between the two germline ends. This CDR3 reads CASSFPEHRLGYTF. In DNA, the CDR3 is TGTGCCAGCAGCTTTCCCGAACACCGCCTGGGCTACACCTTC.

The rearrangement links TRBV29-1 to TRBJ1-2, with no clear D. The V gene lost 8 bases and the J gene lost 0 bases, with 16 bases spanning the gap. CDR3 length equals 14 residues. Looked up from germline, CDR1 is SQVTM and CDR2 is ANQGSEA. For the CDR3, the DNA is TGCAGCTTTTCTCAGGCCCTAGCTAACTATGGCTACACCTTC. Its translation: CSFSQALANYGYTF.

CDR3 amino acids: CASSVGDPYEQYF. The CDR3 DNA sequence: TGTGCCAGCAGTGTGGGGGACCCCTACGAGCAGTACTTC. The chain carries TRBV2 and TRBJ2-7; tentatively, D is TRBD1 or TRBD2 (5 bases each). Germline values: CDR1 SNHLY, CDR2 FYNNEI. The CDR3 contains 13 residues. Trimming took off 4 bases at V and 2 bases at J, with 9 bases between the two ends.